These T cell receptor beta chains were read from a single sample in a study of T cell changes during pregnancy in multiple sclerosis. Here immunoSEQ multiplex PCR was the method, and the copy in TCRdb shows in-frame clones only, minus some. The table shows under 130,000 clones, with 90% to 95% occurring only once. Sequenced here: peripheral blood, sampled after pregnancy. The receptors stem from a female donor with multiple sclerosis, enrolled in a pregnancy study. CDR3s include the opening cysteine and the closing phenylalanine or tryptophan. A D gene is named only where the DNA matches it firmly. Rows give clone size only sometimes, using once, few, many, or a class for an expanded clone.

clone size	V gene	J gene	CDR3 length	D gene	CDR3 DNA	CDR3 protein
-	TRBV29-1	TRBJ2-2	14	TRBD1	TGCAGCGCTCACGACAGGGGGGGCACCGGGGAGCTGTTTTTT	CSAHDRGGTGELFF
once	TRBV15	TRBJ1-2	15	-	TGTGCCACCAGCAGCGACTCACCGCGGAGCTATGGCTACACCTTC	CATSSDSPRSYGYTF
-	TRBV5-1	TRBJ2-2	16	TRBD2	TGCGCCAGCAGCTTTAGCGGGGGGGCAGGAACCGGGGAGCTGTTTTTT	CASSFSGGAGTGELFF
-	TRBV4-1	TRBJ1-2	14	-	TGCGCCAGCAGCCATCAAACGGACAGCTATGGCTACACCTTC	CASSHQTDSYGYTF
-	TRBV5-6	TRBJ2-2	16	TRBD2	TGTGCCAGCAGCCGACTAGCGGGGGGGCGGAACGGGGAGCTGTTTTTT	CASSRLAGGRNGELFF
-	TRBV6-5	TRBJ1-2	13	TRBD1	TGTGCCAGCAGTAACCGGGACAGGTGGGGCTACACCTTC	CASSNRDRWGYTF
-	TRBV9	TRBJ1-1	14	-	TGTGCCAGCAGCCCATCCACGGGGGTCACTGAAGCTTTCTTT	CASSPSTGVTEAFF
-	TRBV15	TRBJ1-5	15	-	TGTGCCACCAGCAGAGGCGGTAGGAGCAATCAGCCCCAGCATTTT	CATSRGGRSNQPQHF
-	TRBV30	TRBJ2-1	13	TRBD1	TGTGCCTGGAGTGGGACAGGGGTAAATGAGCAGTTCTTC	CAWSGTGVNEQFF
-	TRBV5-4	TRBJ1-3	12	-	TGTGCCATGGTCAGCTCTGGAAACACCATATATTTT	CAMVSSGNTIYF
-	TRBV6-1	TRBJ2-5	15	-	TGTGCCAGCAGTGAACTAACAGGGACCCAAGAGACCCAGTACTTC	CASSELTGTQETQYF
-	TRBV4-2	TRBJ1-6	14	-	TGTGCCAGCAGCCAAGATCTTTGGGGCGGACCCCTCCACTTT	CASSQDLWGGPLHF
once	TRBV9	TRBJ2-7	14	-	TGTGCCAGCAGCGCGAGCAGGGGGGCCTACGAGCAGTACTTC	CASSASRGAYEQYF
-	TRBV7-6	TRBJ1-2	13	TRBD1	TGTGCCAGCAGCCCTAGGACAGGGGATGGCTACACCTTC	CASSPRTGDGYTF
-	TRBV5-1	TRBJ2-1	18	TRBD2	TGCGCCAGCAGCCTGGTTGGGCTAGCGGAGACCTCCTACAATGAGCAGTTCTTC	CASSLVGLAETSYNEQFF